A selection of T cell receptor beta chains follows, all from one sample in a study of blood T cell repertoires in COVID-19. Clones were sequenced by immunoSEQ multiplex PCR, and TCRdb holds only the in-frame ones, with some missing. The repertoire holds about 40,000 clones, with roughly nine tenths as singletons. Input material: peripheral blood. The source of these receptors is a woman in her 30s in a cohort sampled during active COVID-19. Both conserved end residues are part of each CDR3. A D gene is named only where the DNA matches it firmly. Size is omitted from some rows. Given values are once, few, many or a class for expanded clones.

V,size,J,D,DNA,CDR3
TRBV7-2,NA,TRBJ2-7,TRBD1,TGTGCCAGCAGCTTAGGGACAGGGTACCACGAGCAGTACTTC,CASSLGTGYHEQYF
TRBV18,NA,TRBJ2-2,TRBD2,TGTGCCAGCTCACCAACCGGGACTAGGGGAACCGGGGAGCTGTTTTTT,CASSPTGTRGTGELFF
TRBV5-5,NA,TRBJ1-6,TRBD1,TGTGCCAGCAGCAAACAGGGGGCAGGATCCTATAATTCACCCCTCCACTTT,CASSKQGAGSYNSPLHF
TRBV19,NA,TRBJ1-1,NA,TGTGCCAGTAGTACGGGATACAGCATGAACACTGAAGCTTTCTTT,CASSTGYSMNTEAFF
TRBV3-1/TRBV3-2,NA,TRBJ2-7,TRBD2,TGTGCCAGCAGCCAAAGTAGCGGGAGAAAGAAAGAACCCTACGAGCAGTACTTC,CASSQSSGRKKEPYEQYF
TRBV5-1,NA,TRBJ2-1,NA,TGCGCCAGCAGCCAAACAAACAATGAGCAGTTCTTC,CASSQTNNEQFF
TRBV5-6,NA,TRBJ1-2,NA,TGTGCCAGCAGCTCTTTATCTTTATCCTATGGCTACACCTTC,CASSSLSLSYGYTF
TRBV19,NA,TRBJ2-3,NA,TGTGCCAGTAAGGCAGCGGGCAACACAGATACGCAGTATTTT,CASKAAGNTDTQYF
TRBV7-9,NA,TRBJ1-2,TRBD1,TGTGCCAGCAGCTTCGGACAGGGTAACTATGGCTACACCTTC,CASSFGQGNYGYTF
TRBV24-1,NA,TRBJ1-5,NA,TGTGCCACCAGTGATCCACATTATCCTAATCAGCCCCAGCATTTT,CATSDPHYPNQPQHF
TRBV6-6,once,TRBJ1-2,NA,TGTGCCAGCAGTTATTCGTCGGTGTCTAACTATGGCTACACCTTC,CASSYSSVSNYGYTF
TRBV6-5,NA,TRBJ2-7,NA,TGTGCCAGCAAGAGGCCAACCCTCTACGAGCAGTACTTC,CASKRPTLYEQYF
TRBV24-1,NA,TRBJ2-1,NA,TGTGCCACCAGGGCGGCAGCGAACAATGAGCAGTTCTTC,CATRAAANNEQFF
TRBV3-1/TRBV3-2,NA,TRBJ1-2,NA,TGTGCCAGCAGCCAAGAAGGGGCCCTTGGCTACACCTTC,CASSQEGALGYTF
TRBV29-1,NA,TRBJ1-2,NA,TGCAGCGTTGAAGATCGAGGTAGGAAGCACTATGGCTACACCTTC,CSVEDRGRKHYGYTF
TRBV3-1/TRBV3-2,NA,TRBJ2-3,NA,TGTGCCAGCTCTGAGGCGGGACTGGTCACAGATACGCAGTATTTT,CASSEAGLVTDTQYF
TRBV11-2,NA,TRBJ2-7,NA,TGTGCCAGCAGCTCCCCGGGCGAGCAGTACTTC,CASSSPGEQYF
TRBV28,NA,TRBJ1-5,NA,TGTGCCAGCACCCAAAGCAATCAGCCCCAGCATTTT,CASTQSNQPQHF
TRBV19,NA,TRBJ1-5,NA,TGTGCCAGTAGTATGGGCCAGCAGCCCCAGCATTTT,CASSMGQQPQHF
TRBV7-9,NA,TRBJ1-2,TRBD1,TGTGCCAGCAGCTCTCGGACAGGGCACTATTCTGGCTACACCTTC,CASSSRTGHYSGYTF
TRBV5-1,NA,TRBJ2-2,NA,TGCGCCAGCGCATCGGGGAGACACACCGGGGAGCTGTTTTTT,CASASGRHTGELFF
TRBV7-9,NA,TRBJ2-7,TRBD2,TGTGCCAGCAGCTTGGACCTAGCGGGAGGGTCCTACGAGCAGTACTTC,CASSLDLAGGSYEQYF
TRBV6-5,NA,TRBJ2-1,TRBD2,TGTGCCAGCGTAGCGGGAGTTCTTCTCCATGAGCAGTTCTTC,CASVAGVLLHEQFF
TRBV3-1/TRBV3-2,large,TRBJ2-2,NA,TGTGCCAGCAGCCCGAGAATGGGGGCGGGCGGGGAGCTGTTTTTT,CASSPRMGAGGELFF
TRBV5-4,few,TRBJ1-1,NA,TGTGCCAGCAGCTTGCAGGGGAAGGACACTGAAGCTTTCTTT,CASSLQGKDTEAFF
TRBV29-1,NA,TRBJ2-7,TRBD1,TGCAGCGTTGAAGGTTACAGGGGCAACGAGCAGTACTTC,CSVEGYRGNEQYF
TRBV24-1,NA,TRBJ2-1,NA,TGTGCCACCAGCCGAGCGGGCTACAATGAGCAGTTCTTC,CATSRAGYNEQFF
TRBV5-6,NA,TRBJ1-2,TRBD1,TGTGCCAGCAGCTTGGCCCCGGGACAGCTTTATGGCTACACCTTC,CASSLAPGQLYGYTF
TRBV19,NA,TRBJ1-2,NA,TGTGCCAGTAGTACCCTGACAGGACCTAACTATGGCTACACCTTC,CASSTLTGPNYGYTF
TRBV4-3,NA,TRBJ1-2,NA,TGCGCCAGCAGCCAAGAGATACAGGGAAACTATGGCTACACCTTC,CASSQEIQGNYGYTF
TRBV13,NA,TRBJ1-1,NA,TGTGCCAGCAGCTCCCTGGGCGAAATGAACACTGAAGCTTTCTTT,CASSSLGEMNTEAFF
TRBV9,once,TRBJ2-1,TRBD2,TGTGCCAGCAGCGTCATAGCGGGAGCGAGCAATGAGCAGTTCTTC,CASSVIAGASNEQFF
TRBV12-1,once,TRBJ1-6,NA,TGTGCCAGCAGCTCTGGGCAGGGCTCCTATAATTCACCCCTCCACTTT,CASSSGQGSYNSPLHF
TRBV27,NA,TRBJ2-7,TRBD1,TGTGCCAGCAGTTTTGGACAGGGCGGATACGAGCAGTACTTC,CASSFGQGGYEQYF